Presented here are 18 T cell receptor beta chains from one specimen sequenced in a study of shared clonotypes between healthy human individuals. Using immunoSEQ multiplex PCR, the repertoire was profiled, and TCRdb retains in-frame clones only, with some absent. Of more than 550,000 clones in the sample, 72% were seen once. Source material: memory CD4+ T cells sorted from blood. Subset here: CD45RA-negative fraction. These receptors were taken from a young woman in good health.

V usage is TRBV28 and J usage is TRBJ2-5, with unresolved D. The end of the DNA aligns better with TRBJ2-7, so the J call may be wrong. Germline assignment: CDR1 MDHEN and CDR2 SYDVKM. The CDR3 is 11 residues long. CDR3: CAKGPSYEQYF. The CDR3 DNA sequence: TGTGCCAAGGGCCCGTCCTACGAGCAGTACTTC.

The chain links TRBV27 to TRBJ2-1; 10 nucleotides align to TRBD1. The V gene end was trimmed by 5 bases and the J gene end by 3 bases; junction bases not matched to a gene: 4. Germline-derived CDR1 and CDR2 are MNHEY and SMNVEV (reference sequence). There are 15 residues in the CDR3. The CDR3 is CASSGGTGVYNEQFF. The CDR3, as DNA: TGTGCCAGCAGTGGGGGGACAGGGGTCTACAATGAGCAGTTCTTC.

The chain carries TRBV18 and TRBJ1-1, with D possibly matching TRBD1 (5 bases). Trimming removed 0 bases from V and 2 bases from J, with 7 bases in between. The germline gives CDR1 KGHSH, CDR2 LQKENI. The CDR3 runs 14 residues. As DNA, the CDR3 is TGTGCCAGCTCACCACCAGGGGATAACACTGAAGCTTTCTTT. It is translated as CASSPPGDNTEAFF.

CDR3 DNA: TGTGCCAGCTCACCAACTGGGGACCTTGGGAGAAACACCATATATTTT. It translates to CASSPTGDLGRNTIYF. The rearrangement links TRBV18 to TRBJ1-3; a possible D gene is TRBD1 (5 bases). The ends were cut back, 2 bases at V and 5 bases at J, with 16 bases in the middle. In germline, CDR1 is KGHSH, CDR2 LQKENI. There are 16 residues in the CDR3.

This clone was picked up one time. The rearrangement uses TRBV28 and TRBJ2-1, with 7 bases aligning to TRBD2. Germline lookup yields CDR1 MDHEN and CDR2 SYDVKM. V was clipped by 4 bases and J by 10 bases; unmatched bases: 13. The CDR3 runs 15 residues. The CDR3 DNA reads TGTGCCAGCAGTTCCTGGATCGGGGGGAGAACAGAGCAGTTCTTC. Its translation is CASSSWIGGRTEQFF.

The V gene is TRBV4-2, the J gene TRBJ2-2, with a possible D match to TRBD1 (6 bases). Trimming shortened V by 6 bases and J by 7 bases, and 12 bases separated the two germline ends. Germline CDR1 LGHNA, CDR2 YNFKEQ. The CDR3 is 13 residues long. CDR3 bases: TGTGCCAGCAGAGAACAGGGAGACGGGGAGCTGTTTTTT. Translating gives CASREQGDGELFF.

The chain has TRBV7-9 and TRBJ2-5; no firm D call. Germline CDR1 SEHNR, CDR2 FQNEAQ (reference sequence). The CDR3 consists of 13 residues. With 5 bases removed from V and 2 bases from J, the gap between germline ends came to 9 bases. The chain's CDR3 is CASSDPGQETQYF. The CDR3 DNA sequence: TGTGCCAGCAGCGATCCCGGGCAAGAGACCCAGTACTTC. The variable domain in full, completed from reference TRBV7-9 and TRBJ2-5, reads DTGVSQNPRHKITKRGQNVTFRCDPISEHNRLYWYRQTLGQGPEFLTYFQNEAQLEKSRLLSDRFSAERPKGSFSTLEIQRTEQGDSAMYLCASSDPGQETQYFGPGTRLLVL.

CDR3 in DNA: TGTGCCAGCAGCTTCGGGGACAGCTCGTCCTATGGCTACACCTTC. Protein: CASSFGDSSSYGYTF. J is TRBJ1-2 and V is TRBV11-2; 7 bases are shared with TRBD1. The CDR3 has 15 residues. V trimming: 3 bases; J trimming: 4 bases; junction bases outside the gene matches: 8. The germline V gene has CDR1 SGHAT and CDR2 FQNNGV.

This clone was seen many times. The V and J genes are TRBV29-1 and TRBJ2-1, with 8 bases aligning to TRBD2. Per the germline V gene, CDR1 is SQVTM and CDR2 is ANQGSEA. The junction had 18 bases not matched to a gene; V was cut back by 5 bases and J by 9 bases. CDR3 length: 16 amino acids. CDR3 in DNA: TGCAGCGTTTTAGGCGAAGAGCGGGAGTCCCTAGCTGAGCAGTTCTTC. This gives the protein CSVLGEERESLAEQFF.

The chain links TRBV5-1 to TRBJ2-5; 7 bases agree with TRBD2. CDR1 is SGHRS and CDR2 is YFSETQ in the germline V gene. Losses at the gene ends were 3 bases for V and 4 bases for J; bases not matched to a gene: 3. This CDR3 is built from 13 residues. CDR3 sequence: CASSSWGGETQYF. CDR3 nucleotide sequence: TGCGCCAGCAGCTCGTGGGGGGGAGAGACCCAGTACTTC.

The J gene is TRBJ1-3, the V gene TRBV7-2, with 7 bases identical to TRBD1. Trimming cost V 8 bases and J 3 bases; bases outside gene matches: 7. CDR1 SGHTA and CDR2 FQGNSA come from the germline V gene. This CDR3 has 14 amino acids. The DNA of the CDR3 is TGTGCCAGCCCAGGGGACAGCCTTGGAAACACCATATATTTT. This gives the protein CASPGDSLGNTIYF.

The chain is built from TRBV7-2 and TRBJ1-5, with unresolved D. Germline-derived CDR1 and CDR2 are SGHTA and FQGNSA. CDR3 length equals 17 residues. Trimming stripped 5 bases from V and 1 base from J, with 18 bases between. CDR3 region: CASSPLKLGLSNQPQHF. For the CDR3, the DNA is TGTGCCAGCAGCCCCCTCAAGCTAGGGTTGAGCAATCAGCCCCAGCATTTT.

The rearrangement uses TRBV29-1 and TRBJ2-7; possible D gene TRBD1, 5 bases. Germline V gene sequence: CDR1 SQVTM, CDR2 ANQGSEA. V was shortened by 7 bases and J by 5 bases, with 15 bases between the two germline ends. The CDR3 covers 12 residues. CDR3 bases: TGCAGCGCGTACACACAGGCCCACGAGCAGTACTTC. Translation gives CSAYTQAHEQYF.

This clone was detected only a few times. This chain joins TRBV2 and TRBJ2-4; D gene unclear. Looked up from germline, CDR1 is SNHLY and CDR2 is FYNNEI. Trimming removed 4 bases from V and 2 bases from J, with 15 bases in between. CDR3 length: 16 residues. Here the CDR3 reads CASSGTIYSPKNIQYF. CDR3 DNA: TGTGCCAGCAGTGGAACAATTTACAGTCCCAAAAACATTCAGTACTTC.

This sequence joins TRBV28 and TRBJ1-2; a weak D match, TRBD1 (5 bases). V was shortened by 5 bases and J by 8 bases, with 15 bases between the two germline ends. The V gene's germline CDR1 is MDHEN and CDR2 SYDVKM. This CDR3 comprises 13 residues. The CDR3: CASSPPDTGGYTF. The DNA of the CDR3 is TGTGCCAGCAGTCCCCCCGATACAGGAGGCTACACCTTC.

Many counts were recorded for this clone. This same CDR3 is encoded by further DNA sequences in the sample. The chain joins TRBV4-1 to TRBJ2-3; 11 bases are shared with TRBD2. Per the germline V gene, CDR1 is MGHRA and CDR2 is YSYEKL. This CDR3 is built from 14 residues. Germline trimming cut 0 bases from V and 10 bases from J; bases unmatched to any gene: 3. In DNA form, the CDR3 reads TGCGCCAGCAGCCAAGATCTGGGACTAGCGGCGCAGTATTTT. This codes for CASSQDLGLAAQYF.

This chain joins TRBV2 and TRBJ2-1; TRBD1 matches at 12 bases. The junction had 3 bases not matched to a gene; V was cut back by 5 bases and J by 4 bases. This CDR3 has 15 residues. Germline assignment: CDR1 SNHLY and CDR2 FYNNEI. CDR3 amino acids: CASSRDRGRYNEQFF. The CDR3 bases are TGTGCCAGCAGTAGGGACAGGGGGCGATACAATGAGCAGTTCTTC.

The V call is TRBV2, the J call TRBJ2-2; the D is unclear. V was pared by 4 bases and J by 5 bases, with 8 bases between. The length of the CDR3 is 13 residues. The V gene's germline CDR1 is SNHLY and CDR2 FYNNEI. DNA of the CDR3: TGTGCCAGCAGTGTGAGTTGGACCGGGGAGCTGTTTTTT. This gives the protein CASSVSWTGELFF. Full variable domain (remainder filled in from reference TRBV2 and TRBJ2-2): EPEVTQTPSHQVTQMGQEVILRCVPISNHLYFYWYRQILGQKVEFLVSFYNNEISEKSEIFDDQFSVERPDGSNFTLKIRSTKLEDSAMYFCASSVSWTGELFFGEGSRLTVL.